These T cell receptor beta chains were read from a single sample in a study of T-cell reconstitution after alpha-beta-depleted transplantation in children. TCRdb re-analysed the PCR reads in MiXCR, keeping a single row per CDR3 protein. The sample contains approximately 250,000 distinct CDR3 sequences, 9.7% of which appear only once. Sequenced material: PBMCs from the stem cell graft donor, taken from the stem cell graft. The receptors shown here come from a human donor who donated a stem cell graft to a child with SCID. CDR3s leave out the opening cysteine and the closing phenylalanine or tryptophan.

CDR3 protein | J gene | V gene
SARDQGLGSSEQY | TRBJ2-7 | TRBV20-1
ASSLYGGVQETQY | TRBJ2-5 | TRBV5-1
ASSQNQVPGYEQY | TRBJ2-7 | TRBV4-1
ASSPTPTGTGGNTIY | TRBJ1-3 | TRBV4-1
ASSRAPGTSHTLNEQF | TRBJ2-1 | TRBV7-2
ASSQEPGQGIGQF | TRBJ2-1 | TRBV4-2
SARVSAKDWDEQY | TRBJ2-7 | TRBV20-1
ASSPPATARYGYT | TRBJ1-2 | TRBV18
ASSSTGTGGADTQY | TRBJ2-3 | TRBV5-1
ASSPGASPYNGQF | TRBJ2-1 | TRBV7-2
ASSEERVPGTEAF | TRBJ1-1 | TRBV2
ASRQAVSYNEQF | TRBJ2-1 | TRBV6-2/TRBV6-3
ASSLSQGEVVEQY | TRBJ2-7 | TRBV5-1
SVDRTNTEAF | TRBJ1-1 | TRBV29-1
SARADYYEQY | TRBJ2-7 | TRBV20-1
ASSLFRGQLSNEQF | TRBJ2-1 | TRBV27
ASSVGSGANEQF | TRBJ2-1 | TRBV5-1
ASSWTSGQETQY | TRBJ2-5 | TRBV7-2
SASNRLAGVYEQF | TRBJ2-1 | TRBV20-1
ASSLAPLGATNEKLF | TRBJ1-4 | TRBV7-2
ASSLQMTGGINQPQH | TRBJ1-5 | TRBV12-3/TRBV12-4
ASSENRAPSNQPQH | TRBJ1-5 | TRBV6-1